The entry below describes one T cell receptor beta chain. The target antigen is unknown. The protocol was immunoSEQ multiplex PCR, while the TCRdb copy is restricted to in-frame clones and leaves out a portion. The sample lists over 35,000 clones, approximately 84% occurring once. Deletions cut 0 bases from V and 0 bases from J, with 12 bases between. Germline V gene lookup returns CDR1 MNHNS and CDR2 SASEGT. The CDR3 contains 16 residues. This entry is derived from a study of a mutant IDH1 vaccine in newly diagnosed glioma. Turning to the study itself: Beginning 4-6 weeks after radiotherapy alone, or with temozolomide cycles, vaccination took place. Patients had received radiotherapy, temozolomide, or both previously, most receiving both. General observations from the study: Evidence of vaccine-induced immune responses was documented in 80% to 95% of patients.

Stated time point: week 23, last vaccination. In the vaccine, a single dose held 300 ug of the mutant IDH1 20-mer peptide, along with topical imiquimod. The source was PBMCs, collected from a glioma patient whose treatment included an IDH1 peptide vaccine. V usage is TRBV6-1 and J usage is TRBJ2-7; D might be TRBD1 or TRBD2, each matching 5 bases. The receptor was isolated from a young woman with glioma. Some clones in this sample may be carry-over from other donors' samples. The CDR3 sequence: CASSEASGASSYEQYF. The CDR3 bases are TGTGCCAGCAGTGAAGCGTCCGGGGCAAGCTCCTACGAGCAGTACTTC.